The 5 T cell receptor beta chains listed next were all sequenced from one sample in a study of Ad26.COV2.S vaccination and SARS-CoV-2 variants. Assay used: immunoSEQ multiplex PCR; TCRdb lists only in-frame clones, some missing. This table holds about 400,000 clones, around nine tenths found once. Treatment indicated: about 20 received Ad26.COV2.S at low or high dose, single or two shots; roughly five received placebo; per-sample allocation not given. Sample collection was performed on day 63 after the first vaccine or placebo injection. The source was peripheral blood, collected in a trial of Ad26.COV2.S vaccine versus placebo. The receptors originated from a person between 18 and 65 years old who received the Ad26.COV2.S COVID-19 vaccine or a placebo.

This clone was counted once. The rearrangement joins TRBV12-5 to TRBJ2-1; 8 bases agree with TRBD1. The trim removed 6 bases at V and 5 bases at J, leaving 3 bases unmatched. Germline-derived CDR1 and CDR2 are LGHNT and FRNRAP. The length of the CDR3 is 13 residues. The CDR3 bases are TGTGCTAGTGGGCTGACAGGGGACAATGAGCAGTTCTTC. Its translation: CASGLTGDNEQFF.

V gene TRBV5-1 combines with J gene TRBJ2-5; 12 bases agree with TRBD1. The CDR3 totals 16 residues. The germline gives CDR1 SGHRS, CDR2 YFSETQ. J gave up 3 bases and V 1 base, and 4 bases lay outside the gene matches. CDR3 coding DNA: TGCGCCAGCAGCTTGCCGGGACAGGGGGCCGAAGAGACCCAGTACTTC. Protein product: CASSLPGQGAEETQYF.

This clone was counted between two and nine times. The chain has TRBV28 and TRBJ1-1; the D is unclear. Trimming cost V 2 bases and J 3 bases, with 4 bases left between them. The CDR3 consists of 12 residues. Germline V CDR1 and CDR2: MDHEN, SYDVKM. Written as DNA, the CDR3 is TGTGCCAGCAGTTTAGAACACACTGAAGCTTTCTTT. Protein: CASSLEHTEAFF. The full variable domain, rest sourced from reference TRBV28 and TRBJ1-1, is DVKVTQSSRYLVKRTGEKVFLECVQDMDHENMFWYRQDPGLGLRLIYFSYDVKMKEKGDIPEGYSVSREKKERFSLILESASTNQTSMYLCASSLEHTEAFFGQGTRLTVV.

The V and J genes are TRBV30 and TRBJ2-7; D is perhaps TRBD2 (6 bases). This CDR3 contains 15 residues. Trimming took off 2 bases at V and 1 base at J, with 15 bases between the two ends. Germline assignment: CDR1 GTSNPN and CDR2 SVGIG (reference sequence). The DNA of the CDR3 is TGTGCCTGGAGTTACCCGGGACTGGTATCCTACGAGCAGTACTTC. This gives the protein CAWSYPGLVSYEQYF.

The chain carries TRBV5-5 and TRBJ1-4; D is undetermined. Germline V gene lookup returns CDR1 SGHKS and CDR2 YYEKEE (reference sequence). CDR3 length: 15 amino acids. V was pared by 4 bases and J by 2 bases, with 12 bases between. CDR3 DNA sequence: TGTGCCAGCAGCGAAGCGGGGTGGACTAATGAAAAACTGTTTTTT. This sequence encodes CASSEAGWTNEKLFF.